The text below deals with one T cell receptor beta chain. The CDR3 runs 13 residues. Germline CDR1 and CDR2: LNHNV and YYDKDF (reference sequence). Trimming removed 0 bases from V and 6 bases from J, with 8 bases in between. The source of the sample is a study of multiple sclerosis patients with progressive multifocal leukoencephalopathy. Time point defined: five to six months of natalizumab therapy. Here immunoSEQ multiplex PCR was the method, and the copy in TCRdb shows in-frame clones only, minus some. This sample has about 30,000 clones, with around nine tenths found just once. The receptor's source is a human donor with multiple sclerosis. The chain employs TRBV15 and TRBJ1-1; maybe TRBD1 (5 bases). The sequenced sample was PBMCs, obtained from a patient treated with natalizumab. The CDR3 coding sequence is TGTGCCACCAGCAGAGATTTGACAGCTGAAGCTTTCTTT. This encodes CATSRDLTAEAFF.